This T cell receptor (beta chain) appears in the sequencing data of a study of radiation and T cells in renal cell carcinoma. This sample's time point: blood 2 weeks post-SBRT. Treatment here: 15 Gy SBRT to primary tumor, nephrectomy 4 weeks later. Radiation-treated patients gave blood at baseline, week 2 and week 4. In its sample, this clone was seen once. The table came from immunoSEQ multiplex PCR; TCRdb's copy has only in-frame clones and leaves some out. The sample has 100,000 to 150,000 clones, around 89% seen once; the top ten hold approximately 6%. Germline-derived CDR1 and CDR2 are MDHEN and SYDVKM. The CDR3 consists of 17 residues. The junction had 7 bases not matched to a gene; V was cut back by 4 bases and J by 1 base.

The TCR was taken from a woman in her 70s with renal cell carcinoma. The material was blood, obtained from a patient whose treatment included radiotherapy and nephrectomy. The chain uses TRBV28 and TRBJ1-2, with 12 bases matching TRBD1. CDR3 sequence: CASSSPGQGADNYGYTF. The CDR3 bases are TGTGCCAGCAGTTCACCGGGACAGGGGGCTGATAACTATGGCTACACCTTC.